These 8 T cell receptor beta chains share one sample of origin, sequenced in a study of cytotoxic CD8 clonotypes in ibrutinib-treated CLL. Measured with immunoSEQ multiplex PCR; TCRdb has only the in-frame clones, and not every one. The table has more than 200,000 clones, under 80% seen once. The sample consisted of PBMCs, taken after 24 months of ibrutinib treatment. The receptors derive from a human donor with chronic lymphocytic leukemia.

The chain has TRBV29-1 and TRBJ2-7, with 13 bases matching TRBD2. Per germline, CDR1 SQVTM and CDR2 ANQGSEA. Losses at the gene ends were 4 bases for V and 1 base for J; bases not matched to a gene: 10. There are 17 residues in the CDR3. DNA of the CDR3: TGCAGCGTTGGAAAAACTAGCGGGAGGGCCCCGTCCTACGAGCAGTACTTC. It translates to CSVGKTSGRAPSYEQYF.

The chain recombines TRBV28 with TRBJ2-7; possibly TRBD1 or TRBD2 for D (5 bases each). Trimming pared 6 bases from V and 5 bases from J, leaving 11 bases between. The germline gives CDR1 MDHEN, CDR2 SYDVKM. This CDR3 comprises 12 residues. The CDR3 region has the DNA TGTGCCAGCAGCCGAGGGGAGAACGAGCAGTACTTC. Translation: CASSRGENEQYF.

This clone has only a few counts. J is TRBJ2-3 and V is TRBV4-3; 8 positions agree with TRBD1. After removal of 1 base from V and 1 base from J, the junction contained 1 base not matched to a gene. Germline CDR1 LGHNA, CDR2 YSLEER. This CDR3 comprises 15 residues. In DNA form, the CDR3 reads TGCGCCAGCAGCCAAGGACAGGGGCGCACAGATACGCAGTATTTT. It encodes CASSQGQGRTDTQYF.

The rearrangement joins TRBV27 to TRBJ2-1, with TRBD2 as a possible D gene (6 bases). Looked up from germline, CDR1 is MNHEY and CDR2 is SMNVEV (reference sequence). V was shortened by 8 bases and J by 6 bases, with 8 bases between the two germline ends. The CDR3 covers 11 residues. The CDR3 bases are TGTGCCAGCTCGGGGGTCAATGAGCAGTTCTTC. Protein product: CASSGVNEQFF.

This clone has more than one count but fewer than ten. The genes are TRBV28 and TRBJ2-5; 8 nucleotides line up with TRBD1. Losses at the gene ends were 0 bases for V and 2 bases for J; bases not matched to a gene: 8. Germline lookup yields CDR1 MDHEN and CDR2 SYDVKM. The CDR3 length is 17 residues. The CDR3 DNA reads as TGTGCCAGCAGTTTATGGTTCCCGGGACAGGAACAAGAGACCCAGTACTTC. As protein: CASSLWFPGQEQETQYF.

This clone came up a few times. V usage is TRBV10-3 and J usage is TRBJ2-7; 9 bases are shared with TRBD2. The CDR3 runs to 14 residues. CDR1 and CDR2 (germline): ENHRY, SYGVKD. The V and J ends lost 5 bases and 5 bases, in that order; junction bases with no gene match: 7. CDR3: CAISRTSAAHEQYF. CDR3 DNA sequence: TGTGCCATCAGTCGGACTAGCGCGGCCCACGAGCAGTACTTC.

The V gene is TRBV6-5, the J gene TRBJ1-1, with D perhaps TRBD1 (5 bases). The germline CDR1 and CDR2 sequences are MNHEY and SVGAGI. CDR3 length: 13 residues. V lost 5 bases, J lost 3 bases, and 10 bases lay in between. The CDR3 region is CASSRGEDTEAFF. CDR3 DNA: TGTGCCAGCAGTCGAGGGGAGGACACTGAAGCTTTCTTT.

A few counts support this clone. This chain uses TRBV11-1 with TRBJ1-1; no definite D call. CDR1 and CDR2 (germline): SGHAT, FQDESV (reference sequence). The CDR3 consists of 11 residues. Trimming cost V 9 bases and J 7 bases, with 12 bases left between them. CDR3 nucleotides: TGTGCCAGTACCTGGGCAGGTGAAGCTTTCTTT. This gives the protein CASTWAGEAFF.